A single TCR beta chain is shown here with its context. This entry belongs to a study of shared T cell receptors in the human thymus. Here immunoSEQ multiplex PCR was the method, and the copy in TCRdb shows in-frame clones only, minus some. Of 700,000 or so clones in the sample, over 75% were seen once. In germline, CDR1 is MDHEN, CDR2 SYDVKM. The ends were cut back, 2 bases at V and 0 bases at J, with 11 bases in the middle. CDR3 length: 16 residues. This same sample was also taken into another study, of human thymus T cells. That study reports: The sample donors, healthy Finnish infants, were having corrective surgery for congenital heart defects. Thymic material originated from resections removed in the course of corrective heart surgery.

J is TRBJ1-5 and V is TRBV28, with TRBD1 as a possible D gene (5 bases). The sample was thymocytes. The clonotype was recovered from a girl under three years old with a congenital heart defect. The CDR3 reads CASSLTGPTSNQPQHF. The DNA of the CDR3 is TGTGCCAGCAGTTTAACAGGCCCCACTAGCAATCAGCCCCAGCATTTT.